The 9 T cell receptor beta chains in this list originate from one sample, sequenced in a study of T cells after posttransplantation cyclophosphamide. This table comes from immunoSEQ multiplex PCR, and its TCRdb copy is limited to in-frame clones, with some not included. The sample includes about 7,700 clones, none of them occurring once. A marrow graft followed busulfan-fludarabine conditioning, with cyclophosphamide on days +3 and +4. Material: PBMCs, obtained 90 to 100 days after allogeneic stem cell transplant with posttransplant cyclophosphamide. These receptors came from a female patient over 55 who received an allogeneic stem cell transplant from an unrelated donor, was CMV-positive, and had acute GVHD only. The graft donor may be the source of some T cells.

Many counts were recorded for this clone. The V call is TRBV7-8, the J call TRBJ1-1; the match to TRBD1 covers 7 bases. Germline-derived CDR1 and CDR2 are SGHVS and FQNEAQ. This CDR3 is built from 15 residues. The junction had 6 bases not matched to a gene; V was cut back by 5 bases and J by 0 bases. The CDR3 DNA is TGTGCCAGCAGCCCGCGGGACAGAATGAACACTGAAGCTTTCTTT. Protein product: CASSPRDRMNTEAFF.

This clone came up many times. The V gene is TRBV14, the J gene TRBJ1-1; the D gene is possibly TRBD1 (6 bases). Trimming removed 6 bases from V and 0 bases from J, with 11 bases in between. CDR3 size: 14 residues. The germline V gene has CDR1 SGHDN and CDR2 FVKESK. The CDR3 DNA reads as TGTGCCAGCAGTAACAGGGCACTGAACACTGAAGCTTTCTTT. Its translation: CASSNRALNTEAFF. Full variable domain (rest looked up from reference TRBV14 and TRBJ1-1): EAGVTQFPSHSVIEKGQTVTLRCDPISGHDNLYWYRRVMGKEIKFLLHFVKESKQDESGMPNNRFLAERTGGTYSTLKVQPAELEDSGVYFCASSNRALNTEAFFGQGTRLTVV.

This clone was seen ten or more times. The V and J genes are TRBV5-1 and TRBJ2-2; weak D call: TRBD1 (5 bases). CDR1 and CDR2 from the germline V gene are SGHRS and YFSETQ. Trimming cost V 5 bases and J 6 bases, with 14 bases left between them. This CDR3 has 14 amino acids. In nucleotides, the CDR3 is TGCGCCAGCAGGAAGGTCACAGGAGCCGGGGAGCTGTTTTTT. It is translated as CASRKVTGAGELFF.

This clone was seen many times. The CDR3: CASSLGTPNYGYTF. CDR3 DNA: TGTGCCAGCAGCTTAGGAACACCTAACTATGGCTACACCTTC. V and J are TRBV7-9 and TRBJ1-2; no clear D. The CDR3 is 14 residues long. V was clipped by 1 base and J by 0 bases, with 6 bases between them. Germline V lookup: CDR1 SEHNR, CDR2 FQNEAQ (reference sequence).

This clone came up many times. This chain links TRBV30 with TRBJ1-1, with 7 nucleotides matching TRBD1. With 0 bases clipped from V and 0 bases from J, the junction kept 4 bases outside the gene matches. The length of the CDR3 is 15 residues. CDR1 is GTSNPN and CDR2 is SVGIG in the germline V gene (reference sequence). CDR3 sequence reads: CAWSVQGQMNTEAFF. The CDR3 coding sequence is TGTGCCTGGAGTGTACAGGGACAGATGAACACTGAAGCTTTCTTT.

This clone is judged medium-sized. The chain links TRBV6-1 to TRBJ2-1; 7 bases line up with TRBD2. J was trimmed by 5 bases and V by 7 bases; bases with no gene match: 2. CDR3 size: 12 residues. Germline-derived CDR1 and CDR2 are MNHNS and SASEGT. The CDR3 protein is CASTRGDNEQFF. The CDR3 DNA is TGTGCCAGCACTCGGGGGGACAATGAGCAGTTCTTC.

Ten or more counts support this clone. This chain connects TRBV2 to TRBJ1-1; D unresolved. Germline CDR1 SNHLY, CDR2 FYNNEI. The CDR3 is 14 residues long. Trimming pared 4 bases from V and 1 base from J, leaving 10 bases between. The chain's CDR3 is CASSGAQQNTEAFF. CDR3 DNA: TGTGCCAGCAGTGGGGCACAGCAGAACACTGAAGCTTTCTTT. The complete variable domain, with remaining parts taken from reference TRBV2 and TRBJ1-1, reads EPEVTQTPSHQVTQMGQEVILRCVPISNHLYFYWYRQILGQKVEFLVSFYNNEISEKSEIFDDQFSVERPDGSNFTLKIRSTKLEDSAMYFCASSGAQQNTEAFFGQGTRLTVV.

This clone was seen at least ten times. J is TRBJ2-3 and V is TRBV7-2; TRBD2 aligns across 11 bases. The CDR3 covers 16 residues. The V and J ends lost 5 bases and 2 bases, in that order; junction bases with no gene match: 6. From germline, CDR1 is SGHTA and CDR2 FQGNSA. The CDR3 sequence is CASSLRLAGTTDTQYF. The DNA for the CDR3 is TGTGCCAGCAGCCTAAGACTAGCGGGAACCACAGATACGCAGTATTTT.

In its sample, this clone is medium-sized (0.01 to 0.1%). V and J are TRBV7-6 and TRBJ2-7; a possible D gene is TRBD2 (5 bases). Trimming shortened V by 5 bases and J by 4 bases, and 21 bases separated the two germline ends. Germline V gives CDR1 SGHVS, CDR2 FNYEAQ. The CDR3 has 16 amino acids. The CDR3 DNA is TGTGCCAGCAGCCCCAACGAGGGCCCCTCTCCATACGAGCAGTACTTC. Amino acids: CASSPNEGPSPYEQYF.